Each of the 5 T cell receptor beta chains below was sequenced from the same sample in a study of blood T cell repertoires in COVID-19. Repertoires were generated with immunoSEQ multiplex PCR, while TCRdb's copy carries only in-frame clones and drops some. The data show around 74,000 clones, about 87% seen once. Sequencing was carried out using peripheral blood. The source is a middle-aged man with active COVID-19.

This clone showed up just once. CDR3 in amino acids: CASSLHQQGADGYTF. Written as DNA, the CDR3 is TGCGCCAGCAGCTTGCACCAACAGGGGGCGGATGGCTACACCTTC. V is TRBV5-1 and J is TRBJ1-2, with 9 bases identical to TRBD1. The junction had 7 bases not matched to a gene; V was cut back by 1 base and J by 6 bases. The CDR3 has 15 amino acids. Germline V gene sequence: CDR1 SGHRS, CDR2 YFSETQ.

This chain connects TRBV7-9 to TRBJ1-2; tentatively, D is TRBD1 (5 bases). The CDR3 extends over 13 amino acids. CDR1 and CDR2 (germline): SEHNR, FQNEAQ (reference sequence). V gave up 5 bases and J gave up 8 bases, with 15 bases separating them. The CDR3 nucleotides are TGTGCCAGCAGCCGCGGGACGACCGGGGGCTACACCTTC. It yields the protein CASSRGTTGGYTF.

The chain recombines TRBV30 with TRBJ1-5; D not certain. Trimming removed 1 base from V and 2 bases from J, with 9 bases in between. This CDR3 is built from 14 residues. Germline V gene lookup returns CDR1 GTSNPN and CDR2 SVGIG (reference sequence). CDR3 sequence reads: CAWSGESGNQPQHF. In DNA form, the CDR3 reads TGTGCCTGGAGTGGAGAGTCTGGCAATCAGCCCCAGCATTTT.

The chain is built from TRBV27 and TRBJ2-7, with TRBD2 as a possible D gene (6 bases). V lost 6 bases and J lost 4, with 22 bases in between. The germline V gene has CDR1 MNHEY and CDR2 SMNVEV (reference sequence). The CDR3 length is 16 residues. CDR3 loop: CASSAGPRTREYEQYF. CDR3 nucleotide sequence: TGTGCCAGCAGCGCGGGGCCTAGGACACGGGAGTACGAGCAGTACTTC.

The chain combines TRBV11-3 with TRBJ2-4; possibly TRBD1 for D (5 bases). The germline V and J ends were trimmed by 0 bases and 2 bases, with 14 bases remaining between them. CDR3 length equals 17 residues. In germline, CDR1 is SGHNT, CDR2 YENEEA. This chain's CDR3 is CASSLDGQGRTKNIQYF. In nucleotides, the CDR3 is TGTGCCAGCAGCTTAGATGGGCAGGGTCGGACCAAAAACATTCAGTACTTC.